The sequence of this TCR beta chain was determined in a study of blood T cells in healthy people across ages. This CDR3 spans 14 amino acids. CDR1 SGHDT and CDR2 YYEEEE come from the germline V gene. Trimming took 4 bases from V and 6 from J; bases not matched to a gene: 7. The second PCR ran roughly 6 to 11 cycles with a sample-barcoded 5' primer and J-beta primers. Carrying 12 random nucleotides, a template-switch adaptor labeled each individual cDNA molecule. TCRdb processed the 5' RACE reads anew with MiXCR; each CDR3 protein has one entry. The table shows 600,000 to 800,000 distinct CDR3 sequences, with around 21% occurring only once.

Material: blood. The clonotype was recovered from a man aged 65 to 85 in good health. The V gene is TRBV5-6, the J gene TRBJ2-3, with 8 bases fitting TRBD1. CDR3 in DNA: TGTGCCAGCAGCGCCGACAGGGGAGCGGATACGCAGTATTTT. Its protein product is CASSADRGADTQYF.